Below, 12 T cell receptor beta chains from the same sample are listed, as sequenced in a study of T-cell memory formation after mild COVID-19. TCRdb re-analysed the 5' RACE reads in MiXCR, keeping a single row per CDR3 protein. The sample yields about 190,000 distinct CDR3 sequences, about 18% seen once. Sequencing input: PBMCs or a T cell subset sorted from them (not recorded which). The receptor set was obtained from an adult woman who had mild COVID-19 (a few samples of this study predate the infection). Cell type and time point are not known.

The gene calls are TRBV6-2 or TRBV6-3 and TRBJ1-2; D gene unclear. Germline assignment: CDR1 MNHEY and CDR2 SVGEGT. Trimming took 2 bases from V and 3 from J, leaving 7 bases between them. The CDR3 has 13 amino acids. The CDR3 DNA reads as TGTGCCAGCAGTTACGTCTCCTACTATGGCTACACCTTC. This gives the protein CASSYVSYYGYTF.

This clonotype was counted only a few times. Written as DNA, the CDR3 is TGTGCCAGCAGCGCACGGACAGGGAATGTGTACACTGAAGCTTTCTTT. Translated, it gives CASSARTGNVYTEAFF. The genes are TRBV14 and TRBJ1-1; TRBD1 aligns across 8 bases. Germline values: CDR1 SGHDN, CDR2 FVKESK. J gave up 3 bases and V 5 bases, and 11 bases lay outside the gene matches. This CDR3 is 16 amino acids long.

This clonotype was detected only a few times. This rearrangement joins TRBV24-1 to TRBJ2-2, with 8 nucleotides matching TRBD1. CDR3 length equals 15 residues. The J segment lost 2 bases and the V segment lost 9 bases, leaving 7 bases of the junction unmatched. Germline V gene lookup returns CDR1 KGHDR and CDR2 SFDVKD. CDR3 nucleotides: TGTGCCACCCGTGGGACAGGAGTTAACACCGGGGAGCTGTTTTTT. This codes for CATRGTGVNTGELFF.

The CDR3 DNA reads TGTGCCAGCAGTTACACGGGACAGAATACGCAGTATTTT. Amino acid sequence: CASSYTGQNTQYF. The chain uses TRBV6-2 or TRBV6-3 and TRBJ2-3; 7 nucleotides agree with TRBD1. The germline CDR1 and CDR2 sequences are MNHEY and SVGEGT. The ends lost 2 bases at V and 7 bases at J; junction bases unmatched: 3. CDR3 length: 13 residues.

Only one count was recorded for this clonotype. J is TRBJ2-3 and V is TRBV10-3; D possibly matches TRBD1 or TRBD2 (6 bases each). V shed 9 bases and J shed 5 bases, with 12 bases lying between them. This CDR3 is built from 12 residues. The germline V gene encodes CDR1 ENHRY and CDR2 SYGVKD. Here the CDR3 DNA reads TGTGCCATTGGGGGGCAGGGAGATACGCAGTATTTT. Residues: CAIGGQGDTQYF.

The sample holds many counts of this clonotype. This chain uses TRBV5-1 with TRBJ2-3, with TRBD2 as a possible D gene (5 bases). This CDR3 spans 14 amino acids. V was clipped by 7 bases and J by 1 base, with 13 bases between them. Germline lookup yields CDR1 SGHRS and CDR2 YFSETQ. The CDR3 is CASAVGKGTDTQYF. Written as DNA, the CDR3 is TGCGCCAGCGCCGTCGGGAAGGGCACAGATACGCAGTATTTT.

This clonotype was seen a few times. This chain joins TRBV5-1 and TRBJ1-1, with D uncertain. Trimming took 2 bases from V and 1 from J, leaving 15 bases between them. From germline, CDR1 is SGHRS and CDR2 YFSETQ. The CDR3 consists of 16 residues. This CDR3 is CASSLSPGIKNTEAFF. Here the CDR3 DNA reads TGCGCCAGCAGCTTATCCCCGGGAATAAAGAACACTGAAGCTTTCTTT.

This chain links TRBV6-5 with TRBJ1-2; D is possibly TRBD1 (5 bases). Trimming took 10 bases from V and 2 from J, leaving 17 bases between them. Germline V CDR1 and CDR2: MNHEY, SVGAGI. The length of the CDR3 is 14 residues. The CDR3 DNA is TGTGCCACGGGACGGGAGTGGGGCAACTATGGCTACACCTTC. It is translated as CATGREWGNYGYTF.

This clonotype has just one count. CDR3 protein: CSVKQAGTNTEAFF. In DNA, the CDR3 is TGCAGCGTCAAGCAGGCAGGGACGAACACTGAAGCTTTCTTT. The chain links TRBV29-1 to TRBJ1-1; weak D call: TRBD1 (5 bases). The germline CDR1 and CDR2 sequences are SQVTM and ANQGSEA. The ends were cut back, 6 bases at V and 1 base at J, with 15 bases in the middle. CDR3 length equals 14 residues.

This clonotype occurred many times. The V call is TRBV21-1, the J call TRBJ2-7; the table calls TRBD2, which could not be checked here. TRBV21-1 is described as a pseudogene. CDR3 length equals 16 residues. Written as DNA, the CDR3 is TGTGCCAGCAGCACCCCTAATCGCCGGGGCCGTCGACGCGGGTACTTC. It encodes CASSTPNRRGRRRGYF.

This clonotype was counted only a few times. V gene TRBV3-1 combines with J gene TRBJ1-1; 8 bases are a match to TRBD1. Germline V gene data show CDR1 as LGHDT and CDR2 as YNNKEL (reference sequence). This CDR3 is built from 14 residues. The J segment lost 4 bases and the V segment lost 6 bases, leaving 7 bases of the junction unmatched. CDR3 coding DNA: TGTGCCAGCAGACTTGGACAGGGTGCCACTGAAGCTTTCTTT. It yields the protein CASRLGQGATEAFF. The full variable domain, completed using reference TRBV3-1 and TRBJ1-1, is DTAVSQTPKYLVTQMGNDKSIKCEQNLGHDTMYWYKQDSKKFLKIMFSYNNKELIINETVPNRFSPKSPDKAHLNLHINSLELGDSAVYFCASRLGQGATEAFFGQGTRLTVV.

Note on this clonotype: One end of the junction varies from germline; a read error may be responsible. This rearrangement joins TRBV6-2 or TRBV6-3 to TRBJ2-7; either TRBD1 or TRBD2 may supply D (5 bases each). The CDR3 is 10 residues long. CDR1 is MNHEY, CDR2 SVGEGT, per germline. The CDR3 DNA is TGTGCCAGCGGAATAGGGACGGAGAACTTC. Translation gives CASGIGTENF.